This TCR beta chain was sequenced in a study of blood T cells in healthy people across ages. Study-level background: About one barcoded beta molecule per two T cells was captured by template switching. General study findings and limits: Unsorted PBMCs ruled out conclusive naive versus antigen-experienced comparison.

PCR was performed a second time for roughly 7 to 11 cycles using a sample-barcoded 5' primer and a J-beta primer mix. A tag from a template-switch adaptor with 12 random nucleotides marked each cDNA molecule. Individual samples furnished no less than 2.5 million CDR3-containing paired-end reads apiece. In TCRdb, the 5' RACE reads were re-called with MiXCR into one record per CDR3 protein. In the table there are over 950,000 distinct CDR3 sequences, roughly two fifths of which are singletons. This clonotype was seen only a few times. Antigen specificity is unknown. Germline assignment: CDR1 DFQATT and CDR2 SNEGSKA (reference sequence). Trimming pared 6 bases from V and 5 bases from J, leaving 17 bases between. The CDR3 totals 14 residues.

This chain uses TRBV20-1 with TRBJ2-1; D perhaps matches TRBD1 (6 bases). Input material: blood. This receptor was obtained from a man aged 18 to 30 in good health. The CDR3 spells CSAVPRGVNNEQFF. CDR3 in DNA: TGCAGTGCAGTCCCCAGGGGCGTAAACAATGAGCAGTTCTTC.